The 2 T cell receptor beta chains below all came from one sample that was sequenced in a study of blood T cells in healthy people across ages. Primed by a sample-barcoded 5' primer and a J-beta primer mix, a second PCR proceeded for 7 to 11 cycles. One entry per CDR3 protein, called by TCRdb with MiXCR from the 5' RACE reads. The repertoire holds hundreds of thousands of distinct CDR3 sequences, more than 20% seen once, with around 10% in the top ten. This sample also belongs to another study, concerning T cells of mothers and their children.

Sequencing was carried out using blood. Source of these receptors: a boy aged 5-17 years in good health.

This chain uses TRBV2 with TRBJ1-6, with 10 bases identical to TRBD1. The V gene end was trimmed by 7 bases and the J gene end by 7 bases; junction bases not matched to a gene: 4. The CDR3 contains 14 residues. The germline V gene has CDR1 SNHLY and CDR2 FYNNEI. The CDR3 bases are TGTGCCAGCAAAAGGGGACAGGGGAATTCACCCCTCCACTTT. Its translation: CASKRGQGNSPLHF.

This clonotype has just a few counts. The rearrangement uses TRBV9 and TRBJ2-6; D is unclear. In germline, CDR1 is SGDLS, CDR2 YYNGEE. The CDR3 is 16 amino acids. The V and J ends lost 3 bases and 0 bases respectively, with 10 bases between them. The CDR3 sequence: CASSAPLFSGANVLTF. The CDR3 DNA reads TGTGCCAGCAGCGCTCCTCTCTTCTCTGGGGCCAACGTCCTGACTTTC.